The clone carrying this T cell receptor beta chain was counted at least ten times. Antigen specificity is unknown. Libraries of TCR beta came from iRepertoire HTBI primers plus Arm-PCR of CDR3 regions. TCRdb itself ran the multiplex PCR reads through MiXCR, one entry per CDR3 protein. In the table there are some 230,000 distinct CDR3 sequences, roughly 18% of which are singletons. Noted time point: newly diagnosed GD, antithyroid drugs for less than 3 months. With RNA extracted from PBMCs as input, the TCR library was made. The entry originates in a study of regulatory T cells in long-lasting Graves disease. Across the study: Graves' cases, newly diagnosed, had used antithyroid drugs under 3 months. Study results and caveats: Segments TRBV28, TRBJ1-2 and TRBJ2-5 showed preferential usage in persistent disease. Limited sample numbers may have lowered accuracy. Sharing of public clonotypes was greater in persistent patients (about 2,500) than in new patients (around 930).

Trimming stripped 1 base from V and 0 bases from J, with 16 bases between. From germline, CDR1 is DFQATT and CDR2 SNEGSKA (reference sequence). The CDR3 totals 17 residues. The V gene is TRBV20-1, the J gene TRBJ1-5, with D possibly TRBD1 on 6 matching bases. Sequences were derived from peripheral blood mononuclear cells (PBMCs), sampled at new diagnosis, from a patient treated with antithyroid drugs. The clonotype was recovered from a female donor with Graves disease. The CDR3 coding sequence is TGCAGTGCTAGAGTTGGGGGCCCTGGGGCTAGCAATCAGCCCCAGCATTTT. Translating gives CSARVGGPGASNQPQHF.